The source of this T cell receptor (beta chain) is a study of regulatory T cells in long-lasting Graves disease. On the study more broadly: Graves' patients, diagnosed recently, had received antithyroid drugs under 3 months.

CDR3-region Arm-PCR and iRepertoire HTBI primers produced the TCR beta libraries. In the study's own analysis: Samples collectively showed fewer than 80 TRBV and approximately 13 TRBJ segments. TCRdb re-derived calls from the multiplex PCR reads in MiXCR, one entry per CDR3 protein. The V and J calls, along with clone size, are taken from TCRdb and not from the paper's own processing. The data show about 530,000 distinct CDR3 sequences, 15% to 20% seen once. Notes on this clonotype: Antigen: not known.

Whole-study results and caveats: Persistent cases favored TRBV28, TRBJ1-2 and TRBJ2-5. Thyroid tissue went unstudied; only peripheral blood was examined.

Time point in this sample: newly diagnosed GD, antithyroid drugs for less than 3 months. From RNA extracted from PBMCs, the TCR library was made. Germline V gives CDR1 SGDLS, CDR2 YYNGEE. This CDR3 region has 16 residues. V was trimmed by 0 bases and J by 7 bases, leaving 17 bases between them. These same data were also listed under a study on T cells in Graves' hyperthyroidism and ophthalmopathy.

This clonotype originated in a woman aged 35-65 years with Graves disease. The sequencing here drew on peripheral blood mononuclear cells (PBMCs), taken at new diagnosis, from a patient treated with antithyroid drugs. V is TRBV9 and J is TRBJ1-5; D gene unclear. The chain's CDR3 is CASSVAPQVVKQPQHF. CDR3 DNA sequence: TGTGCCAGCAGCGTAGCTCCCCAGGTGGTTAAGCAGCCCCAGCATTTT.